This entry describes one TCR beta chain. The antigen remains unidentified. This record belongs to a study of beta chain features in type 1 diabetes. Study context: There was similarity between patients and healthy donors in age, gender and cell yields.

V lost 3 bases and J lost 5, with 19 bases in between. Germline V gene lookup returns CDR1 MDHEN and CDR2 SYDVKM. This CDR3 has 16 residues. Of the isolated RNA, all was reverse transcribed, and so the sequenced material was expressed TCRB transcripts. For naive, central memory and regulatory T cell samples, reads averaged approximately 3.6 million. Generated by immunoSEQ multiplex PCR, the TCRdb table keeps only in-frame clones and is missing some. This sample has 300,000 to 450,000 clones; over 8.5% occur once, and the top ten carry 0.6%. Study outcomes and limitations: Compared with healthy donors, patients appeared to share more similar naive, central memory and regulatory TCRB repertoires. Shorter TCRB CDR3s, moderately but significantly so, marked every one of the four CD4+ subsets in Type 1 diabetes patients.

Per donor, one heparinised blood draw averaged about 116 mL. The chain combines TRBV28 with TRBJ1-1; D is uncertain. The clonotype originates from a man aged 25-45 years with type 1 diabetes. The sequenced sample was central memory CD4+ T cells from blood. The CDR3 loop reads CASSLTRARRETEAFF. CDR3 nucleotide sequence: TGTGCCAGCAGTTTGACCCGGGCCCGGAGGGAGACTGAAGCTTTCTTT. The full variable domain, with the rest looked up from reference TRBV28 and TRBJ1-1, is DVKVTQSSRYLVKRTGEKVFLECVQDMDHENMFWYRQDPGLGLRLIYFSYDVKMKEKGDIPEGYSVSREKKERFSLILESASTNQTSMYLCASSLTRARRETEAFFGQGTRLTVV.